The present T cell receptor (beta chain) was sequenced within a study of T cell responses to AZD1222 COVID-19 vaccine. Study-level findings and limits: Two AZD1222 administrations were followed by greater Spike-specific TCR breadth and depth. Nearly half of spike-specific TCRs reportedly target variant regions that are unmutated in the B.1.351 and B.1.1.7 variants. The study sampled repertoires only after the peak T cell response. Donors in the cohort were predominantly white British and more often female, and clonal diversity was possibly underestimated.

This clone was seen more than once but under ten times. The antigen remains unidentified. This CDR3 region has 13 residues. V was pared by 6 bases and J by 8 bases, with 13 bases between. Germline CDR1 is MNHEY and CDR2 is SMNVEV (reference sequence). Sequencing was performed with immunoSEQ multiplex PCR; in TCRdb, only in-frame clones are kept and a portion is missing. The sample shows 100,000 to 150,000 clones, roughly 84% of them seen only once. The receptor comes from an adult who received the AZD1222 COVID-19 vaccine. The V gene is TRBV27, the J gene TRBJ1-4, with D perhaps TRBD1 (5 bases). The sequences come from peripheral blood, collected 28 days after the second AZD1222 dose. The CDR3, as DNA: TGTGCCAGCAGAAAGGGGAAAGGAGAAAAACTGTTTTTT. Translation: CASRKGKGEKLFF.